This T cell receptor beta chain is from a study of shared clonotypes between healthy human individuals. Study information: CD4 naive cells filled three plates per donor, CD4 memory three, CD8 naive two and CD8 memory one. Overall study findings and caveats: At large depth, rarefaction still showed sorted-subset sequencing to be incomplete.

The assay was immunoSEQ multiplex PCR, and TCRdb's table has in-frame clones only and misses some. Of approximately 740,000 clones in the sample, 85% to 95% were seen once. Per germline, CDR1 SGDLS and CDR2 YYNGEE. This CDR3 comprises 15 residues. V was pared by 3 bases and J by 6 bases, with 16 bases between. The naive CD8 fraction comprised CD45RO-negative cells positively selected for CCR7 and excluded terminally differentiated effector memory CD45RA+ cells. Of note for this clone: Its antigen is unknown.

This clonotype was sampled from a man aged 30 to 39 in good health. Material for sequencing was naive CD8+ T cells sorted from blood. The chain carries TRBV9 and TRBJ2-1, with a weak D call TRBD2 (7 bases). CDR3: CASSALAGAGNEQFF. The DNA of the CDR3 is TGTGCCAGCAGCGCTCTCGCGGGGGCGGGCAATGAGCAGTTCTTC. Combining the CDR3 with reference TRBV9 and TRBJ2-1 gives the whole variable domain DSGVTQTPKHLITATGQRVTLRCSPRSGDLSVYWYQQSLDQGLQFLIQYYNGEERAKGNILERFSAQQFPDLHSELNLSSLELGDSALYFCASSALAGAGNEQFFGPGTRLTVL.